Each of the 5 T cell receptor beta chains below was sequenced from the same sample in a study of blood T cell repertoires in COVID-19. Using immunoSEQ multiplex PCR, the repertoire was profiled, and TCRdb retains in-frame clones only, with some absent. The sample includes some 260,000 clones, around 90% seen only once; the top ten take 0.99%. The sequenced sample consisted of peripheral blood. These receptors were taken from a woman aged 40 to 50 who had recovered from COVID-19.

The chain uses TRBV5-1 and TRBJ2-1, with TRBD2 matching over 9 bases. The CDR3 length is 15 residues. From germline, CDR1 is SGHRS and CDR2 YFSETQ. V lost 0 bases and J lost 4; bases outside the gene matches: 2. The CDR3 DNA reads TGCGCCAGCAGCTTGGGGACTAGCGCTTACAATGAGCAGTTCTTC. Encoded protein: CASSLGTSAYNEQFF.

The CDR3 loop is CARSRGGHGYTF. DNA of the CDR3: TGTGCCAGAAGTCGGGGAGGTCATGGCTACACCTTC. This sequence joins TRBV5-3 and TRBJ1-2; D uncertain. TRBV5-3 has ORF status, its function being uncertain. CDR3 length: 12 amino acids. Deletions cut 5 bases from V and 6 bases from J, with 11 bases between.

The chain recombines TRBV13 with TRBJ1-4, with 9 bases lining up with TRBD1. The CDR3 covers 14 residues. From germline, CDR1 is PRHDT and CDR2 FYEKMQ (reference sequence). Trimming cost V 5 bases and J 14 bases; bases outside gene matches: 12. This CDR3 reads CASSNRDRDPHLFF. The CDR3 DNA is TGTGCCAGCAGCAACCGGGACAGGGATCCCCACCTGTTTTTT.

The chain links TRBV7-9 to TRBJ2-1; no reliable D call. Germline V gene data show CDR1 as SEHNR and CDR2 as FQNEAQ (reference sequence). The CDR3 totals 14 residues. The V gene lost 5 bases and the J gene lost 1 base, with 9 bases spanning the gap. The CDR3 nucleotides read TGTGCCAGCAGCGTCAGTATATCCTACAATGAGCAGTTCTTC. This encodes CASSVSISYNEQFF.

J is TRBJ2-5 and V is TRBV12-2; TRBD2 is taken as the D call from the table, unchecked against the DNA. TRBV12-2 is assigned pseudogene status. The CDR3 length is 17 residues. CDR3 bases: TGTGCAAGTCGCTCCCCGTGGGCTAGCGGGCCACAAGAGACCCAGTACTTC. Translating gives CASRSPWASGPQETQYF.